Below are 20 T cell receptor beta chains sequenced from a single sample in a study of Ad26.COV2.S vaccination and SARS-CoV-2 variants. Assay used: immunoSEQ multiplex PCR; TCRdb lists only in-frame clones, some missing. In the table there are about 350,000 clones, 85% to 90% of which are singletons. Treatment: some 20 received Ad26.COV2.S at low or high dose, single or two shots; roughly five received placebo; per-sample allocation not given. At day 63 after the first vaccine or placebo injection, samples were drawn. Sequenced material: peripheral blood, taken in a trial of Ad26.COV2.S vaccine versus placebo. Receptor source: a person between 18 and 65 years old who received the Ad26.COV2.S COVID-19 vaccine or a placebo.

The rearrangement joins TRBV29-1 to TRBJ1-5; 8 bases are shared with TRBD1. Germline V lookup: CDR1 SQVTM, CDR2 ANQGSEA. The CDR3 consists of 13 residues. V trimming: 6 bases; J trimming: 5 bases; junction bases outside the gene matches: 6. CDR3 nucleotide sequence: TGCAGCGTGACGCAGGGGGCAGATCAGCCCCAGCATTTT. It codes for CSVTQGADQPQHF.

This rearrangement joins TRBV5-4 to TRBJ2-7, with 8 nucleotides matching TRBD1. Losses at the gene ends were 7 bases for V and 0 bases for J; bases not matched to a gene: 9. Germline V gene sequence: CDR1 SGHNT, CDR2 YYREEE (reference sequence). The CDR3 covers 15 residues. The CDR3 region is CASGRQGSSSYEQYF. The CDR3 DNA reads TGTGCCAGCGGACGACAGGGGTCCAGCTCCTACGAGCAGTACTTC.

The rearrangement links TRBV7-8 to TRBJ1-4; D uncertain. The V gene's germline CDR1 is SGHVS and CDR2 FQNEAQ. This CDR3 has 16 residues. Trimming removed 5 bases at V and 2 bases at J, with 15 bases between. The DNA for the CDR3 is TGTGCCAGCAGCCCGATCAAGTCCGGGACTAATGAAAAACTGTTTTTT. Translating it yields CASSPIKSGTNEKLFF.

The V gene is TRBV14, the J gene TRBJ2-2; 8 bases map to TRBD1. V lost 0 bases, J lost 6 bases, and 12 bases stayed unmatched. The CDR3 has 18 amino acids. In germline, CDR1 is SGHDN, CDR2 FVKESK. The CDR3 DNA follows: TGTGCCAGCAGCCAAGAGAGGGGCAGGGGGCGAATCGCCGGGGAGCTGTTTTTT. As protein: CASSQERGRGRIAGELFF.

The CDR3 loop reads CASSLVPGTGMREQYF. The CDR3 coding sequence is TGTGCCAGCAGCTTGGTCCCCGGGACAGGGATGAGGGAGCAGTACTTC. The rearrangement joins TRBV7-2 to TRBJ2-7; 9 bases agree with TRBD1. The CDR3 is made up of 16 amino acids. V lost 3 bases and J lost 7; bases outside the gene matches: 13. CDR1 and CDR2 from the germline V gene are SGHTA and FQGNSA.

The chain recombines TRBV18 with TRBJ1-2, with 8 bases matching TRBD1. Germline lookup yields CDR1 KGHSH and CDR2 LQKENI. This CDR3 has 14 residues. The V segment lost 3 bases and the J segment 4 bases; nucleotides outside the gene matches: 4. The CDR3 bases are TGTGCCAGCTCACCTCCAGGGGGCGTCTATGGCTACACCTTC. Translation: CASSPPGGVYGYTF.

CDR3 in DNA: TGTGCCAGCAGCCTCCCGAGGAGGTCCTCTGGAAACACCATATATTTT. It encodes CASSLPRRSSGNTIYF. The V and J genes are TRBV3-1 (or the pseudogene TRBV3-2) and TRBJ1-3; the D is unclear. The CDR3 is 16 residues long. CDR1 and CDR2 (germline): LGHDT, YNNKEL (reference sequence). V was trimmed by 4 bases and J by 0 bases, leaving 13 bases between them.

CDR3 in amino acids: CASRDRGLAGELFF. The CDR3 DNA is TGTGCCAGCCGGGACAGGGGGTTGGCCGGGGAGCTGTTTTTT. This chain links TRBV6-5 with TRBJ2-2; 11 bases fit TRBD1. With V trimmed by 8 bases and J by 6 bases, 5 bases remained unmatched. CDR1 and CDR2 (germline): MNHEY, SVGAGI. There are 14 residues in the CDR3.

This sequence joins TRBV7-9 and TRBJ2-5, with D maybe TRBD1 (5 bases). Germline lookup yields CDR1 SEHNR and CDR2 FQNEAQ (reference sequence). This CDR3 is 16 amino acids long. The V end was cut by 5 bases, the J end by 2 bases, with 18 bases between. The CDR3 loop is CASSRGPGEIQETQYF. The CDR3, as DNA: TGTGCCAGCAGCAGGGGCCCTGGGGAAATTCAAGAGACCCAGTACTTC.

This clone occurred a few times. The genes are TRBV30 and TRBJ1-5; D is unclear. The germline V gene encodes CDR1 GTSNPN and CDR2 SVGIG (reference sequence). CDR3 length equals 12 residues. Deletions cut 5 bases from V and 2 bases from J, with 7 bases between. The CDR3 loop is CAWDGGNQPQHF. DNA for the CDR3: TGTGCCTGGGATGGTGGCAATCAGCCCCAGCATTTT.

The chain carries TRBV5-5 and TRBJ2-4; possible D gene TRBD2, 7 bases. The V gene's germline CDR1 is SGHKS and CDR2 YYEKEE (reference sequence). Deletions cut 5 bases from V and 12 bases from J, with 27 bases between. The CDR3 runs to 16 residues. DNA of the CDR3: TGTGCCAGCAGTAATCAAACGGGGGGCGAACCCCGCCCTCAGTACTTC. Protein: CASSNQTGGEPRPQYF.

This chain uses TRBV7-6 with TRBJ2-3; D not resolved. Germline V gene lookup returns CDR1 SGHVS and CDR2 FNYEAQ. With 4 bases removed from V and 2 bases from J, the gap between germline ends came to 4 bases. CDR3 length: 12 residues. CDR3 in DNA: TGTGCCAGCAGCTGGGTCACAGATACGCAGTATTTT. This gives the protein CASSWVTDTQYF.

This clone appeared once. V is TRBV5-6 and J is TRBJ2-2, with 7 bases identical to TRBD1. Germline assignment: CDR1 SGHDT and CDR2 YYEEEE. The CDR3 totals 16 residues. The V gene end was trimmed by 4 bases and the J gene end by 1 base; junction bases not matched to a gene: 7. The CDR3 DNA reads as TGTGCCAGCAGCCTCGGACAGGCATGGAACACCGGGGAGCTGTTTTTT. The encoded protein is CASSLGQAWNTGELFF.

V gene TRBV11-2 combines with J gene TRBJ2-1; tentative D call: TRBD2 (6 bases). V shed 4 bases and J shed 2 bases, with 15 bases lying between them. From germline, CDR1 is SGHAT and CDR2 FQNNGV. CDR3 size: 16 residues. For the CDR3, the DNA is TGTGCCAGCAGCTCTCTTTTCCGGGAGACCTACAATGAGCAGTTCTTC. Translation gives CASSSLFRETYNEQFF.

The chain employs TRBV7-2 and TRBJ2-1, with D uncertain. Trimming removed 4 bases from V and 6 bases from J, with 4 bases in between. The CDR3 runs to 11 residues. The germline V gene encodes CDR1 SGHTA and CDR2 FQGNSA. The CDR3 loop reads CASSWLNEQFF. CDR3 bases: TGTGCCAGCAGCTGGCTCAATGAGCAGTTCTTC. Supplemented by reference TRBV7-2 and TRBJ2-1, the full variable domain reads GAGVSQSPSNKVTEKGKDVELRCDPISGHTALYWYRQSLGQGLEFLIYFQGNSAPDKSGLPSDRFSAERTGGSVSTLTIQRTQQEDSAVYLCASSWLNEQFFGPGTRLTVL.

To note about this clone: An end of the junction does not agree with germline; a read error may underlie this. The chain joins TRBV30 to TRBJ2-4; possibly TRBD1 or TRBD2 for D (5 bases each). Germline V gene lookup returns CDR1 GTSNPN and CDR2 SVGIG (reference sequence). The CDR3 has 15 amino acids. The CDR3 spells CAWSVGTRTKNIQYF. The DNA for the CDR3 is TGTGCCTGGAGTGTAGGGACGCGTACCAAGAACATTCAGTACTTC. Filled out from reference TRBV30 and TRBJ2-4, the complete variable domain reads SQTIHQWPATLVQPVGSPLSLECTVEGTSNPNLYWYRQAAGRGLQLLFYSVGIGQISSEVPQNLSASRPQDRQFILSSKKLLLSDSGFYLCAWSVGTRTKNIQYFGAGTRLSVL.

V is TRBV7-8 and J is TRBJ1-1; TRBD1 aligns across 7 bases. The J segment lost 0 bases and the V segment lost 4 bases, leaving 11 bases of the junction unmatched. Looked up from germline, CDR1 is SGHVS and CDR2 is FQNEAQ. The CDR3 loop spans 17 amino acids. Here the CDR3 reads CASSSKQGRAVNTEAFF. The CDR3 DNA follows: TGTGCCAGCAGCTCCAAACAGGGGAGGGCTGTGAACACTGAAGCTTTCTTT.

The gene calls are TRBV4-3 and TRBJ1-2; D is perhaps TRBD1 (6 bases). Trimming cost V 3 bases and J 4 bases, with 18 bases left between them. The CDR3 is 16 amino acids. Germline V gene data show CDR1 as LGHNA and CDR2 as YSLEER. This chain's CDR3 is CASSQAIGRGSYGYTF. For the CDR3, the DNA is TGCGCCAGCAGCCAGGCCATAGGCAGGGGCAGCTATGGCTACACCTTC.

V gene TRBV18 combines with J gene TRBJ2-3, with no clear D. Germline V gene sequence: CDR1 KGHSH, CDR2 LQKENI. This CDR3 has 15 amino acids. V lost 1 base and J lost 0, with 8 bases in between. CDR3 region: CASSPQGTSTDTQYF. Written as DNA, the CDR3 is TGTGCCAGCTCACCACAGGGAACTAGCACAGATACGCAGTATTTT.

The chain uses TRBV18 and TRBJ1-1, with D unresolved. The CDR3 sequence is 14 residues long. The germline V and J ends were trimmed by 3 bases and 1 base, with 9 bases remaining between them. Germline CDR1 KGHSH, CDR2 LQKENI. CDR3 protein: CASSPMSGNTEAFF. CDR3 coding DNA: TGTGCCAGCTCACCGATGTCAGGGAACACTGAAGCTTTCTTT.